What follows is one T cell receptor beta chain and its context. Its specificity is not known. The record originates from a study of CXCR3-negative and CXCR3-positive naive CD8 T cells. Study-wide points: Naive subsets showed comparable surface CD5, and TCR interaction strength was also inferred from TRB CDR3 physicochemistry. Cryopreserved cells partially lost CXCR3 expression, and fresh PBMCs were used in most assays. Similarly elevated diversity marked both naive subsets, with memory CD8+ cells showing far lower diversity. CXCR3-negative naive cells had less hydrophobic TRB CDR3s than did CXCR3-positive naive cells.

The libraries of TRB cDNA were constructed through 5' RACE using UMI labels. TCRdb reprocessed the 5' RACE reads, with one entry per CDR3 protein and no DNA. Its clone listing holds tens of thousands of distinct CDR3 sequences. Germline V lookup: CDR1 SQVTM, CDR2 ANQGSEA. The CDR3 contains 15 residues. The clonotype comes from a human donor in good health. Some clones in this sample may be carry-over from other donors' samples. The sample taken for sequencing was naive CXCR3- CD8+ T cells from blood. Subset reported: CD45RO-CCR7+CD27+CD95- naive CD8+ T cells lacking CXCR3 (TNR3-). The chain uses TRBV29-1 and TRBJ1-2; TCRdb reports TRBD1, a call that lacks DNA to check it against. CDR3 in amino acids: CSAISDRVDNYGYTF.